These T cell receptor beta chains were read from a single sample in a study of cytomegalovirus exposure and HLA in healthy donors. Generated by immunoSEQ multiplex PCR, the TCRdb table keeps only in-frame clones and is missing some. Here the sample table reports fewer than 150,000 clones. Material for sequencing was PBMCs. The receptor set was obtained from a man aged 35 to 55 in good health and CMV-seronegative. CDR3s include the opening cysteine and the closing phenylalanine or tryptophan. D genes are given only for firm matches.

V gene	D gene	J gene	CDR3 protein	CDR3 DNA
TRBV5-1	TRBD1	TRBJ2-3	CASSLRGQGPDTQYF	TGCGCCAGCAGCTTAAGGGGACAGGGGCCCGATACGCAGTATTTT
TRBV4-1	NA	TRBJ2-4	CASSQSYRDQNIQYF	TGCGCCAGCAGCCAATCTTACAGGGATCAAAACATTCAGTACTTC
TRBV5-1	NA	TRBJ2-1	CASRNRVPTDEQFF	TGCGCCAGCCGAAACCGGGTCCCCACCGATGAGCAGTTCTTC
TRBV19	NA	TRBJ1-3	CASSIMTTGAGNTIYF	TGTGCCAGTAGTATCATGACGACAGGCGCTGGAAACACCATATATTTT
TRBV20-1	NA	TRBJ1-4	CSASVQEKLFF	TGCAGTGCTAGTGTTCAGGAAAAACTGTTTTTT
TRBV19	NA	TRBJ1-1	CASSAYQDTEAFF	TGTGCCAGTAGTGCCTACCAGGACACTGAAGCTTTCTTT
TRBV19	NA	TRBJ1-5	CASSIRGNQPQHF	TGTGCCAGTAGTATCAGAGGTAATCAGCCCCAGCATTTT
TRBV19	NA	TRBJ1-1	CASSGDGTFNTEAFF	TGTGCCAGTAGCGGAGACGGGACTTTTAACACTGAAGCTTTCTTT
TRBV9	TRBD2	TRBJ2-3	CASSPHTTSGGSTDTQYF	TGTGCCAGCAGCCCCCATACGACTAGCGGGGGGAGCACAGATACGCAGTATTTT
TRBV29-1	NA	TRBJ2-6	CSVDRFSGANVLTF	TGCAGCGTTGACAGGTTCTCTGGGGCCAACGTCCTGACTTTC
TRBV7-9	NA	TRBJ1-4	CASSLAQGGNEKLFF	TGTGCCAGCAGCTTAGCACAGGGCGGTAATGAAAAACTGTTTTTT
TRBV2	NA	TRBJ1-1	CASREDGSGTEAFF	TGTGCCAGCAGGGAGGACGGGTCCGGAACTGAAGCTTTCTTT
TRBV6-1	NA	TRBJ1-5	CASSEVDITSQPQHF	TGTGCCAGCAGTGAAGTAGACATAACATCTCAGCCCCAGCATTTT
TRBV5-1	TRBD1	TRBJ2-7	CASSFGTGAVDEQYF	TGCGCCAGCAGCTTCGGGACAGGGGCTGTCGACGAGCAGTACTTC
TRBV7-9	TRBD2	TRBJ2-3	CATSRGGTDTQYF	TGTGCCACCTCGCGGGGGGGCACAGATACGCAGTATTTT
TRBV18	NA	TRBJ1-2	CASSPSSTPNYGYTF	TGTGCCAGCTCACCTTCTAGCACACCTAACTATGGCTACACCTTC
TRBV2	NA	TRBJ2-4	CASSPNSGDIQYF	TGTGCCAGCAGTCCGAATAGTGGAGACATTCAGTACTTC
TRBV2	NA	TRBJ2-7	CASSDSRRGFYEQYF	TGTGCCAGCAGTGACTCCAGGAGGGGTTTCTACGAGCAGTACTTC
TRBV5-1	NA	TRBJ2-7	CASSLAGQSYEQYF	TGCGCCAGCAGCTTAGCCGGACAGAGTTACGAGCAGTACTTC
TRBV5-4	TRBD2	TRBJ2-1	CASSFGAGGYNEQFF	TGTGCCAGCAGTTTTGGAGCGGGGGGGTACAATGAGCAGTTCTTC
TRBV6-6	NA	TRBJ1-5	CASSTGTLSNQPQHF	TGTGCCAGCAGTACCGGGACATTGAGTAATCAGCCCCAGCATTTT
TRBV28	NA	TRBJ1-1	CASRAGKNTEAFF	TGTGCCAGCAGGGCCGGGAAAAACACTGAAGCTTTCTTT
TRBV4-3	NA	TRBJ2-2	CASSPGHEQTLNTGELFF	TGCGCCAGCAGCCCAGGGCACGAGCAGACCCTGAACACCGGGGAGCTGTTTTTT
TRBV6-5	NA	TRBJ2-2	CASSYSVRVAAGELFF	TGTGCCAGCAGTTACTCGGTGAGGGTAGCAGCCGGGGAGCTGTTTTTT
TRBV2	NA	TRBJ2-7	CATKGDTYEQYF	TGTGCCACCAAAGGGGATACCTACGAGCAGTACTTC
TRBV10-3	TRBD1	TRBJ1-3	CAISEPRQGLTGNTIYF	TGTGCCATCAGTGAGCCCAGACAGGGTCTAACTGGAAACACCATATATTTT
TRBV5-1	TRBD1	TRBJ1-1	CASSWQTGGTEAFF	TGCGCCAGCAGCTGGCAAACAGGGGGCACTGAAGCTTTCTTT
TRBV7-2	TRBD1	TRBJ2-4	CASSFEDRGHLIQYF	TGTGCCAGCAGCTTTGAGGACAGGGGGCATCTCATTCAGTACTTC
TRBV7-9	TRBD1	TRBJ2-7	CASSLFRGPYEQYF	TGTGCCAGCAGCTTATTCAGGGGGCCCTACGAGCAGTACTTC
TRBV28	TRBD1	TRBJ1-1	CASSLLGDRVLGAFF	TGTGCCAGCAGTTTATTGGGGGACAGGGTTTTAGGAGCTTTCTTT
TRBV6-5	TRBD1	TRBJ1-1	CASSWGQAEGTEAFF	TGTGCCAGCAGTTGGGGACAGGCGGAGGGAACTGAAGCTTTCTTT
TRBV19	TRBD1	TRBJ2-2	CASSIGTGDRNTGELFF	TGTGCCAGTAGTATCGGGACAGGGGATAGAAACACCGGGGAGCTGTTTTTC
TRBV7-6	NA	TRBJ1-6	CASSLDKWNSPLHF	TGTGCCAGCAGCTTAGACAAGTGGAATTCACCCCTCCACTTT
TRBV28	TRBD1	TRBJ1-2	CASRRDRGYGYTF	TGTGCCAGCAGAAGGGACAGGGGTTATGGCTACACCTTC
TRBV9	NA	TRBJ1-1	CASSPWEGLNTEAFF	TGTGCCAGCAGCCCCTGGGAGGGATTGAACACTGAAGCTTTCTTT
TRBV6-5	NA	TRBJ1-6	CASKTLQGFSPLHF	TGTGCCAGCAAAACACTACAGGGTTTCTCACCCCTCCACTTT
TRBV7-9	TRBD1	TRBJ2-2	CASSKGVGQGDTGELFF	TGTGCCAGCAGCAAAGGCGTTGGACAGGGGGACACCGGGGAGCTGTTTTTT
TRBV18	NA	TRBJ1-2	CASSPPSSNYGYTF	TGTGCCAGCTCACCACCGTCGTCTAACTATGGCTACACCTTC
TRBV7-2	NA	TRBJ1-1	CASSLQGLGFTEAFF	TGTGCCAGCAGCTTACAGGGCTTGGGCTTCACTGAAGCTTTCTTT
TRBV7-2	TRBD1	TRBJ1-6	CASSLNPGQVNSPLHF	TGTGCCAGCAGCTTAAATCCAGGACAGGTTAATTCACCCCTCCACTTT
TRBV5-1	NA	TRBJ2-2	CASSLSGDRTGELFF	TGCGCCAGCAGCCTTTCAGGGGATAGGACCGGGGAGCTGTTTTTT
TRBV4-2	TRBD2	TRBJ2-3	CASRSGGADTQYF	TGTGCCAGCAGGAGCGGGGGGGCAGATACGCAGTATTTT
TRBV7-9	NA	TRBJ1-2	CASSLTAGNGYTF	TGTGCCAGCAGCTTAACGGCAGGGAATGGCTACACCTTC
TRBV25-1	NA	TRBJ2-5	CASSLDGKTQYF	TGTGCCAGCAGCCTTGACGGGAAGACCCAGTACTTC
TRBV20-1	NA	TRBJ2-5	CSAQTETQYF	TGCAGTGCACAGACAGAGACCCAGTACTTC
TRBV9	NA	TRBJ1-3	CASSVAGGGNTIYF	TGTGCCAGCAGCGTAGCTGGGGGGGGAAACACCATATATTTT
TRBV4-2	NA	TRBJ2-7	CASSQDQVNEQYF	TGTGCCAGCAGCCAAGATCAGGTTAACGAGCAGTACTTC
TRBV10-3	NA	TRBJ1-4	CAISESRQNEKLFF	TGTGCCATCAGTGAGTCCCGACAGAATGAAAAACTGTTTTTT
TRBV7-9	NA	TRBJ2-3	CASSFRQNTDTQYF	TGTGCCAGCAGCTTCCGACAGAACACAGATACGCAGTATTTT
TRBV7-2	TRBD1	TRBJ1-2	CASSRTGVGYTF	TGTGCCAGCAGCCGGACAGGGGTTGGCTACACCTTC
TRBV2	TRBD1	TRBJ1-2	CASSERGRGYTF	TGTGCCAGCAGTGAGAGGGGGCGCGGCTACACCTTC